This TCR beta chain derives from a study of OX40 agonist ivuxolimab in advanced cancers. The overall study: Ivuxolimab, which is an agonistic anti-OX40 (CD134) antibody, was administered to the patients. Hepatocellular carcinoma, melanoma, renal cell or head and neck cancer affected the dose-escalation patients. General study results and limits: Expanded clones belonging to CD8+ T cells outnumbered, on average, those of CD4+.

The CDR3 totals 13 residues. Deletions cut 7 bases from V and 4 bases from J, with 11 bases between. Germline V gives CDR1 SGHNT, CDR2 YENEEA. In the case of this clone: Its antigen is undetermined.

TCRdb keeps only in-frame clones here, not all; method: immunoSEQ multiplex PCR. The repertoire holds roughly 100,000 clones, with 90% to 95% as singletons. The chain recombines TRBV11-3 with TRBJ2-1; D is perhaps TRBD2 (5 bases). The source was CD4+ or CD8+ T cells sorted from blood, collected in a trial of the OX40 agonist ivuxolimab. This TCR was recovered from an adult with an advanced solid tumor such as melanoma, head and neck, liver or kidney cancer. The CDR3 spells CASKSSQYNEQFF. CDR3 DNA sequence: TGTGCCAGCAAGTCTAGCCAATACAATGAGCAGTTCTTC. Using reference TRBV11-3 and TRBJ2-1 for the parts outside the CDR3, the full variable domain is EAGVVQSPRYKIIEKKQPVAFWCNPISGHNTLYWYLQNLGQGPELLIRYENEEAVDDSQLPKDRFSAERLKGVDSTLKIQPAELGDSAVYLCASKSSQYNEQFFGPGTRLTVL.